This TCR beta chain was captured in a study of regulatory T cells in long-lasting Graves disease. Study-level results: Persistent Graves' patients showed less TCR diversity than newly diagnosed patients showed.

Time point specified: newly diagnosed GD, antithyroid drugs for less than 3 months. The TCR library was made from RNA extracted from PBMCs. This clonotype was counted ten times or more. Its antigen is currently unknown. Looked up from germline, CDR1 is SEHNR and CDR2 is FQNEAQ (reference sequence). Trimming stripped 4 bases from V and 6 bases from J, with 10 bases between. This CDR3 is built from 13 residues. Combining iRepertoire HTBI primers with Arm-PCR of CDR3 regions, the authors built TCR beta libraries. A single record per CDR3 protein comes from TCRdb applying MiXCR to the multiplex PCR reads. The table records approximately 400,000 distinct CDR3 sequences, 14% to 15% of them present only once. These data also formed part of another study, on T cells in Graves' hyperthyroidism and ophthalmopathy.

This sequence was found in a woman under 40 with Graves disease. The chain combines TRBV7-9 with TRBJ1-5; TRBD1 is a possible D gene (6 bases). The starting material was peripheral blood mononuclear cells (PBMCs), obtained at new diagnosis, from a patient treated with antithyroid drugs. Here the CDR3 reads CASSYLGAQPQHF. The CDR3 nucleotides are TGTGCCAGCAGCTATTTGGGGGCTCAGCCCCAGCATTTT.